This entry features one TCR beta chain sequence. The sample is drawn from a study of blood T cell repertoires in COVID-19. Study details: In each case, the material was cDNA or gDNA derived from T cells, B-cell-depleted T cells, or PBMCs.

Original processing methods: Estimates of nucleated cell counts were drawn from the amplification of reference gene primers. Using immunoSEQ multiplex PCR, the repertoire was profiled, and TCRdb retains in-frame clones only, with some absent. V and J calls and clone size are those listed in that table; D and trimming were worked out from the DNA. The repertoire consists of approximately 500,000 clones, with approximately 89% occurring once and the leading ten covering about 0.91%. V lost 7 bases to trimming and J lost 7 bases, with 22 bases between them. There are 15 residues in the CDR3. Germline V gene sequence: CDR1 LGHNT, CDR2 FRNRAP.

The material sequenced was peripheral blood. The chain employs TRBV12-5 and TRBJ1-1; D gene unclear. This sequence originates from a man aged 18 to 35 with COVID-19, enrolled during active disease. In nucleotides, the CDR3 is TGTGCTAGTGAGGACGGACTTGCTAGGAAAATTGAAGCTTTCTTT. This codes for CASEDGLARKIEAFF.